Only a few counts were recorded for the clone carrying this T cell receptor beta chain. The antigen is unknown. Combining a sample-barcoded 5' primer with a J-beta primer mix, a second PCR ran for roughly 6 to 11 cycles. TCRdb passed the 5' RACE reads through MiXCR, listing each CDR3 protein once. The data show some 1,000,000 distinct CDR3 sequences, with 20% to 25% seen just once and approximately 0.75% held by the top ten. CDR3 length equals 14 residues. The germline V gene has CDR1 SQVTM and CDR2 ANQGSEA. The V end was cut by 2 bases, the J end by 5 bases, with 15 bases between. The source of the sample is a study of blood T cells in healthy people across ages. Study findings and constraints: Unsorted PBMCs blocked a conclusive comparison of naive and antigen-experienced cells.

This same sample was also part of a study on T cells of mothers and their children. That source notes: The cDNA synthesis received all extracted RNA, at around 1.5 ug per 15 ul.

The source of this sequence is a girl aged 2-10 years in good health. V is TRBV29-1 and J is TRBJ1-2; maybe TRBD1 (5 bases). The sequencing sample was made of blood. In DNA form, the CDR3 reads TGCAGCGTTGAACCTTCCGGGACCGATTATGGCTACACCTTC. Protein product: CSVEPSGTDYGYTF.